Shown below are 24 T cell receptor beta chains from a single sample sequenced in a study of T cell repertoires in cytomegalovirus infection. TCRdb reanalysed the reads using MiXCR and keeps one entry per CDR3 protein. Of roughly 760,000 distinct CDR3 sequences listed, under 40% are singletons. The sample taken for sequencing was PBMCs. These TCRs come from a human donor in good health (CMV status not recorded). Some clones in this sample may be carry-over from other donors' samples.

This clonotype appeared once. The chain combines TRBV28 with TRBJ1-4; weak D call: TRBD1 (5 bases). The germline V gene encodes CDR1 MDHEN and CDR2 SYDVKM. V lost 5 bases, J lost 7 bases, and 17 bases lay in between. CDR3 length equals 15 residues. CDR3 residues: CASSPTPGDSEKLFF. DNA of the CDR3: TGTGCCAGCAGTCCCACGCCGGGGGATAGTGAAAAACTGTTTTTT.

This clonotype was detected only a few times. This rearrangement joins TRBV7-9 to TRBJ1-4; D gene unclear. V was clipped by 3 bases and J by 4 bases, with 9 bases between them. There are 14 residues in the CDR3. The germline V gene encodes CDR1 SEHNR and CDR2 FQNEAQ (reference sequence). The DNA of the CDR3 is TGTGCCAGCAGCTTTCCCATGCTTAATGAAAAACTGTTTTTT. This translates into CASSFPMLNEKLFF.

This clonotype was counted many times. The V call is TRBV4-1, the J call TRBJ2-3; D gene uncertain. Germline lookup yields CDR1 MGHRA and CDR2 YSYEKL. V was cut by 1 base and J by 0 bases, with 14 bases left in between. The CDR3 is made up of 17 amino acids. CDR3 loop: CASSQVKDATSTDTQYF. The CDR3 coding sequence is TGCGCCAGCAGCCAAGTTAAGGACGCAACTAGCACAGATACGCAGTATTTT.

This clonotype was seen only a few times. This chain connects TRBV19 to TRBJ2-3; the match to TRBD2 covers 7 bases. The CDR3 sequence is 18 residues long. With V trimmed by 5 bases and J by 2 bases, 16 bases remained unmatched. In germline, CDR1 is LNHDA, CDR2 SQIVND (reference sequence). CDR3 residues: CASSPGEGSNSFTDTQYF. CDR3 bases: TGTGCCAGTAGTCCCGGGGAGGGGTCGAATTCTTTCACAGATACGCAGTATTTT. Full variable domain (remainder filled in from reference TRBV19 and TRBJ2-3): DGGITQSPKYLFRKEGQNVTLSCEQNLNHDAMYWYRQDPGQGLRLIYYSQIVNDFQKGDIAEGYSVSREKKESFPLTVTSAQKNPTAFYLCASSPGEGSNSFTDTQYFGPGTRLTVL.

With regard to this clonotype: A clone one base away is much larger, so this may be a read error. The CDR3 sequence: CASSQGNEPYF. As DNA, the CDR3 is TGCGCCAGCAGCCAGGGTAACGAGCCGTACTTC. This chain uses TRBV4-1 with TRBJ2-7; D gene ambiguous. The CDR3 runs to 11 residues. Per the germline V gene, CDR1 is MGHRA and CDR2 is YSYEKL.

The chain joins TRBV11-3 to TRBJ2-1; the D is unclear. Trimming removed 1 base at V and 4 bases at J, with 14 bases between. Germline lookup yields CDR1 SGHNT and CDR2 YENEEA. The CDR3 has 16 residues. CDR3 bases: TGTGCCAGCAGCTTAGGGTCCGGAAATGTATACAATGAGCAGTTCTTC. As protein: CASSLGSGNVYNEQFF.

This CDR3 reads CASSQPSEVYGYTF. CDR3 nucleotides: TGCGCCAGCAGCCAACCTAGCGAAGTCTATGGCTACACCTTC. V is TRBV4-1 and J is TRBJ1-2, with unresolved D. Germline assignment: CDR1 MGHRA and CDR2 YSYEKL. This CDR3 region has 14 residues. Trimming stripped 2 bases from V and 4 bases from J, with 11 bases between.

As regards this clonotype: A much larger clone differs by one base, so this may be a read error. The J gene is TRBJ1-1, the V gene TRBV6-1; D remains unclear. The CDR3 is 14 amino acids. Germline loops: CDR1 MNHNS, CDR2 SASEGT. CDR3 coding DNA: TGTGCCAGCACCCCCCGACGGGTAAACACTGAAGATTTCTTT. This translates into CASTPRRVNTEDFF.

The rearrangement links TRBV7-6 to TRBJ1-3; D might be TRBD1 (5 bases). Trimming cost V 5 bases and J 1 base, with 15 bases left between them. The germline V gene has CDR1 SGHVS and CDR2 FNYEAQ. This CDR3 contains 16 residues. The CDR3 region has the DNA TGTGCCAGCAGCCCAAGGCCGGGGGGTTCTGGAAACACCATATATTTT. Translating it yields CASSPRPGGSGNTIYF.

This sequence joins TRBV18 and TRBJ2-3, with TRBD1 as a possible D gene (6 bases). The V end lost 3 bases, the J end lost 6 bases, and 25 bases lay between the germline ends. CDR3 size: 18 residues. Per the germline V gene, CDR1 is KGHSH and CDR2 is LQKENI. The CDR3 DNA follows: TGTGCCAGCTCACCGGACCTTTTACAGGGTATCTTCGCTGATACGCAGTATTTT. This sequence encodes CASSPDLLQGIFADTQYF.

This chain connects TRBV7-9 to TRBJ2-3; 11 bases agree with TRBD1. The CDR3 length is 15 residues. V was pared by 5 bases and J by 2 bases, with 3 bases of the junction left unmatched. Germline lookup yields CDR1 SEHNR and CDR2 FQNEAQ (reference sequence). The CDR3 region has the DNA TGTGCCAGCAGCGGACAGGGGGCGTTCACAGATACGCAGTATTTT. The encoded protein is CASSGQGAFTDTQYF.

The chain carries TRBV11-1 and TRBJ2-7, with D perhaps TRBD1 (6 bases). The CDR3 length is 12 residues. Trimming left V 5 bases short and J 2 bases short, with 7 bases between. Germline lookup yields CDR1 SGHAT and CDR2 FQDESV (reference sequence). The CDR3 spells CASSHRAYEQYF. The CDR3 nucleotides read TGTGCCAGCAGCCACAGGGCCTACGAGCAGTACTTC.

A word on this clonotype: This CDR3 is missing its conserved last phenylalanine or tryptophan, likely due to a read error. The gene calls are TRBV19 and TRBJ2-1; D call uncertain. V shed 5 bases and J shed 0 bases, with 11 bases lying between them. Germline CDR1 LNHDA, CDR2 SQIVND (reference sequence). The CDR3 length is 15 residues. CDR3 loop: CASSPFMSSYNEQFL. As DNA, the CDR3 is TGTGCCAGTAGTCCATTCATGAGCTCCTACAATGAGCAGTTCTTA.

The genes are TRBV7-8 and TRBJ1-1; D perhaps matches TRBD1 (5 bases). Trimming stripped 2 bases from V and 1 base from J, with 14 bases between. The germline gives CDR1 SGHVS, CDR2 FQNEAQ. The CDR3 totals 16 residues. The CDR3 bases are TGTGCCAGCAGCTTATCGTGGGGCTTAAGGAACACTGAAGCTTTCTTT. It is translated as CASSLSWGLRNTEAFF.

The chain is built from TRBV27 and TRBJ2-7, with 7 bases identical to TRBD2. This CDR3 region has 15 residues. Germline loops: CDR1 MNHEY, CDR2 SMNVEV (reference sequence). With 3 bases clipped from V and 6 bases from J, the junction kept 11 bases outside the gene matches. The CDR3 protein is CASSFGPGLHIEQYF. The CDR3 nucleotides are TGTGCCAGCAGTTTTGGTCCGGGACTACATATCGAGCAGTACTTC.

This clonotype was found many times. The chain combines TRBV14 with TRBJ2-3; 7 bases map to TRBD2. The germline gives CDR1 SGHDN, CDR2 FVKESK. V dropped 4 bases and J dropped 6; count of bases not matched to a gene: 7. This CDR3 spans 14 amino acids. In DNA form, the CDR3 reads TGTGCCAGCAGCCCTAGGACTAGTACCGATACGCAGTATTTT. Protein: CASSPRTSTDTQYF. The full variable domain, completed using reference TRBV14 and TRBJ2-3, is EAGVTQFPSHSVIEKGQTVTLRCDPISGHDNLYWYRRVMGKEIKFLLHFVKESKQDESGMPNNRFLAERTGGTYSTLKVQPAELEDSGVYFCASSPRTSTDTQYFGPGTRLTVL.

This sequence joins TRBV12-3 or TRBV12-4 and TRBJ2-7, with 15 bases matching TRBD2. The CDR3 runs to 15 residues. V gave up 5 bases and J gave up 9 bases; unmatched junction bases: 8. CDR3 coding DNA: TGTGCCAGCAGTACCTCAGGACTAGCGGGAGGGTTGCAGTACTTC. Translated: CASSTSGLAGGLQYF.

The chain links TRBV4-1 to TRBJ2-2; TRBD2 aligns across 7 bases. J gave up 4 bases and V 0 bases, and 5 bases lay outside the gene matches. The CDR3 consists of 16 residues. CDR1 and CDR2 (germline): MGHRA, YSYEKL. The CDR3 nucleotides are TGCGCCAGCAGCCAAGAAACGGGAGGCCCCACCGGGGAGCTGTTTTTT. The encoded protein is CASSQETGGPTGELFF.

This clonotype was seen once. The V gene is TRBV2, the J gene TRBJ1-3; D is undetermined. The CDR3 extends over 16 amino acids. The germline V gene has CDR1 SNHLY and CDR2 FYNNEI. Trimming removed 8 bases from V and 0 bases from J, with 17 bases in between. The CDR3 spells CASFSTDGSSGNTIYF. The CDR3 DNA sequence: TGTGCCAGCTTCTCTACGGACGGGAGCTCTGGAAACACCATATATTTT.

The chain couples TRBV15 to TRBJ1-2; perhaps TRBD1 as D (5 bases). The CDR3 loop spans 16 amino acids. Deletions cut 6 bases from V and 5 bases from J, with 22 bases between. Per the germline V gene, CDR1 is LNHNV and CDR2 is YYDKDF (reference sequence). The CDR3 nucleotides read TGTGCCACCAGAGATAGGGCGGGAGGGACCCTATATGGCTACACCTTC. It codes for CATRDRAGGTLYGYTF.

The DNA for the CDR3 is TGTGCCAGCAGCGCCTCCTCTAGGGTCGGCACAGATACGCAGTATTTT. As protein: CASSASSRVGTDTQYF. This chain joins TRBV25-1 and TRBJ2-3; D is ambiguous. Germline CDR1 MGHDK, CDR2 SYGVNS. V gave up 6 bases and J gave up 1 base, with 17 bases separating them. The CDR3 loop spans 16 amino acids.

CDR3 residues: CAGEGGSEAFF. CDR3 coding DNA: TGCGCCGGAGAGGGGGGGTCTGAAGCTTTCTTT. The chain employs TRBV23-1 and TRBJ1-1; D is perhaps TRBD1 (6 bases). TRBV23-1 carries the ORF label, with uncertain function. Deletions cut 11 bases from V and 6 bases from J, with 13 bases between. The CDR3 runs to 11 residues.

This clonotype came up a few times. This sequence joins TRBV28 and TRBJ2-1; 7 positions agree with TRBD2. Losses at the gene ends were 4 bases for V and 6 bases for J; bases not matched to a gene: 12. Germline values: CDR1 MDHEN, CDR2 SYDVKM. The CDR3 loop spans 16 amino acids. In DNA form, the CDR3 reads TGTGCCAGCAGTTCCTTTCGGGGGGAGTCCGCCAATGAGCAGTTCTTC. As protein: CASSSFRGESANEQFF.

The rearrangement links TRBV20-1 to TRBJ2-2, with D possibly matching TRBD2 (6 bases). This CDR3 is built from 12 residues. Germline V lookup: CDR1 DFQATT, CDR2 SNEGSKA (reference sequence). V shed 6 bases and J shed 9 bases, with 14 bases lying between them. The CDR3, as DNA: TGCAGTGCCTCCGCGGGAACGTGGGAGCTGTTTTTT. Its translation: CSASAGTWELFF.